Shown below are 2 T cell receptor beta chains from a single sample sequenced in a study of blood T cell repertoires in COVID-19. The assay was immunoSEQ multiplex PCR, and TCRdb's table has in-frame clones only and misses some. This sample has 400,000 to 450,000 clones; 70% to 90% occur once, and the top ten carry 0.8% to 0.9%. The sequencing input was peripheral blood. Every receptor here comes from a man aged 18 to 29 with COVID-19, enrolled during active disease.

The chain employs TRBV7-8 and TRBJ1-1; D is possibly TRBD1 (5 bases). Germline CDR1 reads SGHVS; CDR2 reads FQNEAQ. V was clipped by 1 base and J by 4 bases, with 13 bases between them. This CDR3 comprises 15 residues. CDR3 DNA sequence: TGTGCCAGCAGCTTAGGGGCGGGGGTGGCCACTGAAGCTTTCTTT. This translates into CASSLGAGVATEAFF.

The genes are TRBV5-1 and TRBJ1-2, with 9 bases fitting TRBD1. This CDR3 spans 15 amino acids. V lost 6 bases, J lost 7 bases, and 13 bases stayed unmatched. Germline lookup yields CDR1 SGHRS and CDR2 YFSETQ. CDR3 bases: TGCGCCAGCACCCAAGGGACAGACAGGGGGATTGGCTACACCTTC. It specifies CASTQGTDRGIGYTF.